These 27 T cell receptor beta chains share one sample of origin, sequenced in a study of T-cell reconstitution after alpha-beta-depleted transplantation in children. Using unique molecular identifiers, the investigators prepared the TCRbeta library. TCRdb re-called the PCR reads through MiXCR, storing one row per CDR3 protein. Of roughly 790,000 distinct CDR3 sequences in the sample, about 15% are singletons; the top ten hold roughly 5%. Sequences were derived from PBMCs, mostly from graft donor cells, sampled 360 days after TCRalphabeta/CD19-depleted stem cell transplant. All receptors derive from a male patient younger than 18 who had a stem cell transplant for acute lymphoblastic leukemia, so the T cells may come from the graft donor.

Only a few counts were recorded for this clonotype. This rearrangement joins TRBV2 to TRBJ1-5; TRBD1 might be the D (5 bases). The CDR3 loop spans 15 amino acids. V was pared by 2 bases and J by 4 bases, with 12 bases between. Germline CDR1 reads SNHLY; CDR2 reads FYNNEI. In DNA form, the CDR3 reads TGTGCCAGCAGTGAATGGGGAGGGGAGAATCAGCCCCAGCATTTT. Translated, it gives CASSEWGGENQPQHF.

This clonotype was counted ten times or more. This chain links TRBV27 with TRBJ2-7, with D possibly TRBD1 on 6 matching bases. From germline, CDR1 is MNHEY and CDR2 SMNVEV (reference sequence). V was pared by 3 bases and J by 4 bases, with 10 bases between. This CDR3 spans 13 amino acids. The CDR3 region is CASSFLGQYEQYF. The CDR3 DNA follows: TGTGCCAGCAGTTTCCTAGGACAGTACGAGCAGTACTTC.

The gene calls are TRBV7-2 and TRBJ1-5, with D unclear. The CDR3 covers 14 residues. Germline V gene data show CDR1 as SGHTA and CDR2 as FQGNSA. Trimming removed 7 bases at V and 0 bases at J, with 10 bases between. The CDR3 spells CASTLFYSNQPQHF. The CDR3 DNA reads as TGTGCCAGCACCCTCTTCTATAGCAATCAGCCCCAGCATTTT.

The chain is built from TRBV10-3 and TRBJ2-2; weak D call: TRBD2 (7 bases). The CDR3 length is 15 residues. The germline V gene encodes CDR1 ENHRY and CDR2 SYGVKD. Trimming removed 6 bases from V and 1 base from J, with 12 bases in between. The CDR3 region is CAIRRGGRNTGELFF. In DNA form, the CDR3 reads TGTGCCATCAGGAGGGGGGGCAGGAACACCGGGGAGCTGTTTTTT.

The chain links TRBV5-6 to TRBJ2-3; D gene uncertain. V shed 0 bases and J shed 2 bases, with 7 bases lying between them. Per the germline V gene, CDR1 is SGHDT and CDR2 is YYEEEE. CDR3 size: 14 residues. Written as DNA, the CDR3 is TGTGCCAGCAGCTTGGTTATTCTCACAGATACGCAGTATTTT. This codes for CASSLVILTDTQYF.

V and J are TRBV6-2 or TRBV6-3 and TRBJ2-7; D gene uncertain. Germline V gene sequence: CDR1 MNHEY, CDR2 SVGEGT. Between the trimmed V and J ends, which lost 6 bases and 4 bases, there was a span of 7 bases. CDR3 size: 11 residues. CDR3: CASSEEYEQYF. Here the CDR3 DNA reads TGTGCCAGCAGCGAAGAGTACGAGCAGTACTTC.

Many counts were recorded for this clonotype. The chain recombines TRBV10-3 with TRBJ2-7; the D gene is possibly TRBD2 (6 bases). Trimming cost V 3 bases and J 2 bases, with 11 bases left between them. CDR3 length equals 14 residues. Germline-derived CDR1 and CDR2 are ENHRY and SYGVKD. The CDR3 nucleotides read TGTGCCATCAGTGACAGGGCGGGGACCTACGAGCAGTACTTC. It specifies CAISDRAGTYEQYF.

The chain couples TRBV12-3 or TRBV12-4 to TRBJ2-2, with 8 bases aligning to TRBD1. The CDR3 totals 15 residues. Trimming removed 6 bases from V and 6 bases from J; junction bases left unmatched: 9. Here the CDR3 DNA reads TGTGCCAGCAGCCCCGGGACAGGCCAACCCGGGGAGCTGTTTTTT. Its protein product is CASSPGTGQPGELFF.

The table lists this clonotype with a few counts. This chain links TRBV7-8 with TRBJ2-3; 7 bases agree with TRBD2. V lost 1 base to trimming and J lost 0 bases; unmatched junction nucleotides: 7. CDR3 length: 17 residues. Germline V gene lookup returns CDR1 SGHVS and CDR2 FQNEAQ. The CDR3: CASSLGVAGFSTDTQYF. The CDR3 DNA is TGTGCCAGCAGCTTAGGAGTAGCGGGTTTTAGCACAGATACGCAGTATTTT.

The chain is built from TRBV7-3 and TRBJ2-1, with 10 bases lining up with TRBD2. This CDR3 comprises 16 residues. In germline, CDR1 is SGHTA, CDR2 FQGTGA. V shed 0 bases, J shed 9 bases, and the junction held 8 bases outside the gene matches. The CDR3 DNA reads TGTGCCAGCAGCTTAACGGTGGCTAGCGGGAGCACTGAGCAGTTCTTC. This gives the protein CASSLTVASGSTEQFF.

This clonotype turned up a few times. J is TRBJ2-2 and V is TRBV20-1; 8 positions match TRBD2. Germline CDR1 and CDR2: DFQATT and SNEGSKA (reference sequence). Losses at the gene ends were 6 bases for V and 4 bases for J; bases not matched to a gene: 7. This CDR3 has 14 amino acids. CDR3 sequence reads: CSATGLVFTGELFF. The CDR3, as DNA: TGCAGTGCCACGGGACTAGTGTTCACCGGGGAGCTGTTTTTT.

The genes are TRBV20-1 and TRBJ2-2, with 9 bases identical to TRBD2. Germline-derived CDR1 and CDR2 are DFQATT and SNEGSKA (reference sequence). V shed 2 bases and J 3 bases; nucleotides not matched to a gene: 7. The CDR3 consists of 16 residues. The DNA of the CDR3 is TGCAGTGCTAGAAATGTCGAGCGGGAGGACACCGGGGAGCTGTTTTTT. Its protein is CSARNVEREDTGELFF.

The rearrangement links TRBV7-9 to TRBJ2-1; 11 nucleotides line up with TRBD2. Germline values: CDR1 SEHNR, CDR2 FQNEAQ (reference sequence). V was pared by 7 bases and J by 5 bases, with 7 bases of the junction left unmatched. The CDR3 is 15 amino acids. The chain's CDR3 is CASTRTSGLNNEQFF. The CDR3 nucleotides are TGTGCCAGCACCAGGACTAGCGGGCTAAACAATGAGCAGTTCTTC.

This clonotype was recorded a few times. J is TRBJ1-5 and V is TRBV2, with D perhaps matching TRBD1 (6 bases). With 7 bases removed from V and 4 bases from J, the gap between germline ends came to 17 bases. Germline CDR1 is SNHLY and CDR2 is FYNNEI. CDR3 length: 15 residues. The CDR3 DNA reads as TGTGCCAGCACCTCAAGGGGACACCGTAATCAGCCCCAGCATTTT. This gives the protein CASTSRGHRNQPQHF.

The CDR3 loop reads CSAVLDSNEQFF. The CDR3 DNA sequence: TGCAGCGCCGTGCTGGATTCCAATGAGCAGTTCTTC. J is TRBJ2-1 and V is TRBV29-1; D call uncertain. Germline lookup yields CDR1 SQVTM and CDR2 ANQGSEA. V lost 7 bases and J lost 6, with 13 bases in between. There are 12 residues in the CDR3.

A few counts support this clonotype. Written as DNA, the CDR3 is TGTGCCAGCAGCTCACTAGCGGGAGTCAACAATGAGCAGTTCTTC. Protein product: CASSSLAGVNNEQFF. The chain is built from TRBV11-1 and TRBJ2-1; 11 bases are a match to TRBD2. Trimming removed 4 bases from V and 5 bases from J; junction bases left unmatched: 4. The V gene's germline CDR1 is SGHAT and CDR2 FQDESV (reference sequence). The length of the CDR3 is 15 residues.

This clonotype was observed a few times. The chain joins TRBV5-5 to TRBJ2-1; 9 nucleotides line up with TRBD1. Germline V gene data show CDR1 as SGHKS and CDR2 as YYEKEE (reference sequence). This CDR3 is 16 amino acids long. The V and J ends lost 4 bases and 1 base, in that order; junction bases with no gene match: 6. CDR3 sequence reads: CASSKDDRGSYNEQFF. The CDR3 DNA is TGTGCCAGCAGCAAAGACGACAGGGGGTCCTACAATGAGCAGTTCTTC.

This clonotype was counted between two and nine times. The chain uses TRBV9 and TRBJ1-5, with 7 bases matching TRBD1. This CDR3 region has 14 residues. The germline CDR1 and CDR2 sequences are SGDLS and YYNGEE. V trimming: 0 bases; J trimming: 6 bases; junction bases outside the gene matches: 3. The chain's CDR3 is CASSVGTGVQPQHF. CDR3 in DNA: TGTGCCAGCAGCGTAGGAACAGGGGTTCAGCCCCAGCATTTT. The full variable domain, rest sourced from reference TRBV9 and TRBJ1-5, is DSGVTQTPKHLITATGQRVTLRCSPRSGDLSVYWYQQSLDQGLQFLIQYYNGEERAKGNILERFSAQQFPDLHSELNLSSLELGDSALYFCASSVGTGVQPQHFGDGTRLSIL.

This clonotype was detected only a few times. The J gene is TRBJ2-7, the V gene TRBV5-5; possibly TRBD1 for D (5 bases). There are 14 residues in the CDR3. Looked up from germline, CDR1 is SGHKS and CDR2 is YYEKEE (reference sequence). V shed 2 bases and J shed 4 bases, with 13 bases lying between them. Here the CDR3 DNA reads TGTGCCAGCAGCTTACCTGACAGAGAGTACGAGCAGTACTTC. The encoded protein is CASSLPDREYEQYF.

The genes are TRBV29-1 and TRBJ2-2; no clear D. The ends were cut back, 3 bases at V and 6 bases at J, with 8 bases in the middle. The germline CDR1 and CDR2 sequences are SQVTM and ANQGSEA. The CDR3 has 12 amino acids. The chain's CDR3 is CSVDPPPGELFF. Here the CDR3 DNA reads TGCAGCGTTGACCCCCCCCCCGGGGAGCTGTTTTTT.

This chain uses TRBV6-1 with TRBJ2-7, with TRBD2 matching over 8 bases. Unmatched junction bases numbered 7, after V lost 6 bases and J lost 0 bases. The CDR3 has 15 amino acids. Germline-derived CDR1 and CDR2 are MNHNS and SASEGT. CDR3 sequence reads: CASSSPREGSYEQYF. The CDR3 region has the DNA TGTGCCAGCAGCAGCCCACGGGAGGGCTCCTACGAGCAGTACTTC.

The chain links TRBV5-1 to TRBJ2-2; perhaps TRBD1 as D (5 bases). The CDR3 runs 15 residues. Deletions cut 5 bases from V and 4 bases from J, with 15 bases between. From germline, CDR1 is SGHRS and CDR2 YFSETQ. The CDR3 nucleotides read TGCGCCAGCAGTCCAGGGCCCCCGAGCACCGGGGAGCTGTTTTTT. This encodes CASSPGPPSTGELFF.

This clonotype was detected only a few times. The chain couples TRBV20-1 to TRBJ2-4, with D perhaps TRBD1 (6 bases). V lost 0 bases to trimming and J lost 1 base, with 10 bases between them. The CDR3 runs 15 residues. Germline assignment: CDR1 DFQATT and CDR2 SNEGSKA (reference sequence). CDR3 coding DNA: TGCAGTGCTAGAGAACCAGGGGCGGCCAAAAACATTCAGTACTTC. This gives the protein CSAREPGAAKNIQYF.

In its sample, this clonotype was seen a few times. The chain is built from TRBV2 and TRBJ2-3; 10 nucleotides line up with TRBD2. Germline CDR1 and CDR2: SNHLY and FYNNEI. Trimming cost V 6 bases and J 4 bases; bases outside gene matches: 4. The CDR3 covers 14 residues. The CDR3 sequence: CASSKREGADTQYF. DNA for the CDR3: TGTGCCAGCAGCAAGCGGGAGGGGGCAGATACGCAGTATTTT.

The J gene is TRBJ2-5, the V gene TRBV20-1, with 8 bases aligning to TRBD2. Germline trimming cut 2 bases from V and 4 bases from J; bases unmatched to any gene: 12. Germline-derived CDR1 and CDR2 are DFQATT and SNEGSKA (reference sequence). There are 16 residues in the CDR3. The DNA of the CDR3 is TGCAGTGCTAGAAATTCACCCGGGAGGGAGCCAGAGACCCAGTACTTC. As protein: CSARNSPGREPETQYF.

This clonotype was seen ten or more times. The CDR3 protein is CASSVSGATSTDTQYF. CDR3 coding DNA: TGTGCCAGCAGCGTGAGCGGCGCCACTAGCACAGATACGCAGTATTTT. The chain employs TRBV9 and TRBJ2-3; the D gene is possibly TRBD2 (5 bases). Germline CDR1 is SGDLS and CDR2 is YYNGEE. Trimming left V 2 bases short and J 0 bases short, with 13 bases between. The CDR3 runs to 16 residues.

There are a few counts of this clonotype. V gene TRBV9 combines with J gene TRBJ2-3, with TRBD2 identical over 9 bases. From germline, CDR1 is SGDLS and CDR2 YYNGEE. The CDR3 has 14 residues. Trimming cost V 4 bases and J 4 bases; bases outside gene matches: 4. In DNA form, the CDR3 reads TGTGCCAGCAGCCTTAGCGGGAGTCCAGATACGCAGTATTTT. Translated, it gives CASSLSGSPDTQYF.